This TCR beta chain was documented in a study of blood T cell repertoires in COVID-19. Study information: Samples of COVID-19 (acute and convalescent) were obtained from the United States, Italy and Spain. The cDNA or gDNA used as material had been derived from T cells, B-cell-depleted T cells, or PBMCs.

V gave up 5 bases and J gave up 5 bases, with 14 bases separating them. CDR3 length: 14 amino acids. Germline V gene sequence: CDR1 KGHDR, CDR2 SFDVKD. Per the study methods: Estimation of nucleated cell counts was performed using reference gene primer amplification. This table comes from immunoSEQ multiplex PCR, and its TCRdb copy is limited to in-frame clones, with some not included. That table is the source of V, J and clone size, and D and trimming were worked out from the DNA. The table records 75,000 to 80,000 clones, 88% of them present only once. Material: peripheral blood. The chain joins TRBV24-1 to TRBJ2-5; possibly TRBD1 for D (6 bases). The sequence was collected from a human donor in a cohort sampled during active COVID-19. The CDR3 loop is CATSGSGAKETQYF. Written as DNA, the CDR3 is TGTGCCACCAGTGGCTCAGGGGCTAAGGAGACCCAGTACTTC.